The 12 T cell receptor beta chains given below trace back to one sample, sequenced in a study of blood T cell repertoires in COVID-19 (dated by TCRdb to the early 2020s). Receptor amplification or capture employed the immunoSEQ multiplex PCR assay. The table comes from immuneACCESS by way of TCRdb, which keeps in-frame sequences with V and J called. Part of the clones is missing from these tables; in studies checked, under half for an unresolved V gene and the rest for unknown reasons. The sample table contains around 180,000 clones; only one count was recorded for roughly 77% of them. The ten largest account for approximately 10% of the sample. The sample was peripheral blood. These receptors came from a woman older than 75 with COVID-19, enrolled during active disease.

The rearrangement joins TRBV4-1 to TRBJ2-1; 12 positions agree with TRBD2. V dropped 4 bases and J dropped 2; count of bases not matched to a gene: 9. This CDR3 has 18 residues. Germline CDR1 reads MGHRA; CDR2 reads YSYEKL. In DNA, the CDR3 is TGCGCCAGCAGCCCGCTAGCGGGGGGGGGTCAGGCCTACAATGAGCAGTTCTTC. Residues: CASSPLAGGGQAYNEQFF.

This clone has a handful of counts. The chain employs TRBV2 and TRBJ1-6; D ambiguous. The V and J ends lost 3 bases and 4 bases respectively, with 13 bases between them. Germline CDR1 SNHLY, CDR2 FYNNEI. This CDR3 has 16 residues. Written as DNA, the CDR3 is TGTGCCAGCAGTGAGGGGTCGACGGGGTATAATTCACCCCTCCACTTT. It codes for CASSEGSTGYNSPLHF.

This rearrangement joins TRBV7-3 to TRBJ2-7; 8 nucleotides line up with TRBD1. The germline gives CDR1 SGHTA, CDR2 FQGTGA. The trim removed 6 bases at V and 0 bases at J, leaving 7 bases unmatched. There are 15 residues in the CDR3. The CDR3 DNA reads as TGTGCCAGCAGTCAGGGGGCAGCGAGCTCCTACGAGCAGTACTTC. Amino acid sequence: CASSQGAASSYEQYF.

This clone was observed a single time. The CDR3 bases are TGCAGCGCACTGACTAGCTCCGGAAACATTCAGTACTTC. The encoded protein is CSALTSSGNIQYF. The chain has TRBV29-1 and TRBJ2-4, with 7 positions matching TRBD2. The CDR3 is 13 residues long. CDR1 and CDR2 from the germline V gene are SQVTM and ANQGSEA. The trim removed 7 bases at V and 6 bases at J, leaving 9 bases unmatched.

The rearrangement uses TRBV6-5 and TRBJ1-1; 7 bases are a match to TRBD1. Per the germline V gene, CDR1 is MNHEY and CDR2 is SVGAGI. V lost 6 bases, J lost 0 bases, and 4 bases stayed unmatched. The CDR3 is 14 residues long. The CDR3 coding sequence is TGTGCCAGCAGGCTACAGGGGATGAACACTGAAGCTTTCTTT. Protein: CASRLQGMNTEAFF.

The chain combines TRBV5-1 with TRBJ2-5, with 12 bases that match TRBD2. Germline loops: CDR1 SGHRS, CDR2 YFSETQ. The V gene end was trimmed by 4 bases and the J gene end by 2 bases; junction bases not matched to a gene: 9. This CDR3 is 17 amino acids long. The DNA of the CDR3 is TGCGCCAGCAGCCCCGGACTAGCGGGGAATCGTCAAGAGACCCAGTACTTC. Residues: CASSPGLAGNRQETQYF.

This clone was picked up one time. V usage is TRBV11-2 and J usage is TRBJ2-5; D uncertain. Trimming pared 3 bases from V and 5 bases from J, leaving 7 bases between. The CDR3 is 12 amino acids. The germline V gene encodes CDR1 SGHAT and CDR2 FQNNGV. CDR3 DNA: TGTGCCAGCAGCTTCGAGTCTGAGACCCAGTACTTC. It codes for CASSFESETQYF.

The rearrangement joins TRBV6-5 to TRBJ1-2; D may be TRBD1 (5 bases). The CDR3 sequence is 14 residues long. V shed 6 bases and J shed 5 bases, with 16 bases lying between them. Germline CDR1 and CDR2: MNHEY and SVGAGI. The CDR3 protein is CASRTSGGEYGYTF. Written as DNA, the CDR3 is TGTGCCAGCAGGACCTCGGGAGGGGAGTATGGCTACACCTTC.

The chain has TRBV28 and TRBJ2-7, with 11 bases aligning to TRBD2. After removal of 8 bases from V and 5 bases from J, the junction contained 8 bases not matched to a gene. The CDR3 covers 14 residues. Germline values: CDR1 MDHEN, CDR2 SYDVKM. The DNA for the CDR3 is TGTGCCAGCGGAGAACTAGCGGGAGAACACGAGCAGTACTTC. Translation: CASGELAGEHEQYF.

The CDR3: CASRGQSPFSGNTIYF. Here the CDR3 DNA reads TGTGCCAGTCGCGGTCAGTCCCCCTTCTCTGGAAACACCATATATTTT. The chain employs TRBV19 and TRBJ1-3; D unresolved. Deletions cut 8 bases from V and 0 bases from J, with 17 bases between. Germline CDR1 is LNHDA and CDR2 is SQIVND (reference sequence). The CDR3 consists of 16 residues.

The chain joins TRBV7-8 to TRBJ2-7, with D tentatively TRBD1 (5 bases). The germline V and J ends were trimmed by 7 bases and 3 bases, with 22 bases remaining between them. CDR3 length: 16 residues. CDR1 and CDR2 from the germline V gene are SGHVS and FQNEAQ. The CDR3: CASKDVTASGDYEQYF. In DNA, the CDR3 is TGTGCCAGCAAAGACGTGACAGCCTCTGGGGACTACGAGCAGTACTTC.

CDR3 sequence (DNA): TGTGCCAGCAGTCCACCGAGCTTCGTCAACACCATATATTTT. It encodes CASSPPSFVNTIYF. The chain employs TRBV28 and TRBJ1-3; D is undetermined. The V end lost 5 bases, the J end lost 7 bases, and 15 bases lay between the germline ends. Looked up from germline, CDR1 is MDHEN and CDR2 is SYDVKM. This CDR3 is built from 14 residues. The full variable domain, rest sourced from reference TRBV28 and TRBJ1-3, is DVKVTQSSRYLVKRTGEKVFLECVQDMDHENMFWYRQDPGLGLRLIYFSYDVKMKEKGDIPEGYSVSREKKERFSLILESASTNQTSMYLCASSPPSFVNTIYFGEGSWLTVV.